This entry lists 24 T cell receptor beta chains sequenced from one sample in a study of cytomegalovirus exposure and HLA in healthy donors (dated by TCRdb to about 2017). Receptor amplification or capture employed the immunoSEQ multiplex PCR assay. For the multiplex PCR, a mixture combining 60 forward primers for TCR Vbeta segments and 13 reverse primers for TCR Jbeta segments was used. TCRdb carries this immuneACCESS record with in-frame sequences only. Its versions omit some clonotypes, under half of them owing to an unresolved V gene in the studies checked, with the rest unexplained. The sample table shows over 120,000 clones, and less than 10% are seen once. Less than 2% of the sample belongs to the ten largest clones. Sequencing was performed on PBMCs. The receptors shown here come from a man in his fifties or sixties in good health and CMV-seronegative.

The genes are TRBV19 and TRBJ2-3, with 13 bases that match TRBD2. V was clipped by 3 bases and J by 2 bases; unmatched bases: 5. The germline CDR1 and CDR2 sequences are LNHDA and SQIVND (reference sequence). The CDR3 sequence is 17 residues long. CDR3 region: CASSITTSGGPTDTQYF. CDR3 bases: TGTGCCAGTAGTATCACGACTAGCGGGGGGCCCACAGATACGCAGTATTTT.

This clone occurred a few times. The chain couples TRBV6-5 to TRBJ2-1, with 9 bases that match TRBD2. V gave up 0 bases and J gave up 8 bases; unmatched junction bases: 8. Germline CDR1 reads MNHEY; CDR2 reads SVGAGI. This CDR3 has 16 residues. The CDR3, as DNA: TGTGCCAGCAGTTACTCGGCTAGCGGGGTTGCCTATGAGCAGTTCTTC. Translating gives CASSYSASGVAYEQFF.

The rearrangement links TRBV6-1 to TRBJ2-5, with TRBD1 as a possible D gene (5 bases). Germline V gene lookup returns CDR1 MNHNS and CDR2 SASEGT. Trimming left V 6 bases short and J 5 bases short, with 13 bases between. The CDR3 length is 13 residues. CDR3 nucleotides: TGTGCCAGCAGATATCCAGGGTTCGAGACCCAGTACTTC. Amino acid sequence: CASRYPGFETQYF.

The chain carries TRBV10-3 and TRBJ2-5; 8 nucleotides align to TRBD2. In germline, CDR1 is ENHRY, CDR2 SYGVKD. J gave up 4 bases and V 1 base, and 5 bases lay outside the gene matches. The CDR3 covers 15 residues. The CDR3 DNA follows: TGTGCCATCAGTGAGTTGGTCCGGGAGGGAGAGACCCAGTACTTC. It is translated as CAISELVREGETQYF.

A few counts support this clone. In DNA form, the CDR3 reads TGTGCCAGTAGTACTGCGGACACATCCTTCACTGAAGCTTTCTTT. This codes for CASSTADTSFTEAFF. The chain is built from TRBV19 and TRBJ1-1; D is possibly TRBD1 (5 bases). Trimming shortened V by 4 bases and J by 4 bases, and 16 bases separated the two germline ends. The CDR3 length is 15 residues. Germline V lookup: CDR1 LNHDA, CDR2 SQIVND (reference sequence).

The chain has TRBV6-1 and TRBJ2-3; maybe TRBD2 (7 bases). The germline V and J ends were trimmed by 3 bases and 0 bases, with 22 bases remaining between them. The germline CDR1 and CDR2 sequences are MNHNS and SASEGT. This CDR3 region has 19 residues. For the CDR3, the DNA is TGTGCCAGCAGTGACCCCCCGGACAACGGGGGGCCTAGCACAGATACGCAGTATTTT. Residues: CASSDPPDNGGPSTDTQYF.

This clone has more than one count but fewer than ten. The CDR3 coding sequence is TGTGCCTGGAGAGTTAGTCCCTATGGCTACACCTTC. As protein: CAWRVSPYGYTF. This rearrangement joins TRBV30 to TRBJ1-2, with D hard to call. The CDR3 runs 12 residues. Germline values: CDR1 GTSNPN, CDR2 SVGIG (reference sequence). Trimming removed 3 bases at V and 4 bases at J, with 9 bases between.

V is TRBV6-6 and J is TRBJ2-1, with 7 positions matching TRBD1. V shed 6 bases and J 10 bases; nucleotides not matched to a gene: 6. CDR1 is MNHNY, CDR2 SVGAGI, per germline (reference sequence). The CDR3 consists of 12 residues. DNA for the CDR3: TGTGCCAGCAGGTACCCGGACAGGGAGCAGTTCTTC. Protein sequence: CASRYPDREQFF.

This rearrangement joins TRBV5-1 to TRBJ2-1, with 9 bases lining up with TRBD2. CDR1 is SGHRS and CDR2 is YFSETQ in the germline V gene. The junction had 23 bases not matched to a gene; V was cut back by 2 bases and J by 5 bases. The length of the CDR3 is 21 residues. In DNA, the CDR3 is TGCGCCAGCAGCTTTCTCGTAACGGCGGGAGGGCCTTCCGGGTACAACAATGAGCAGTTCTTC. Protein sequence: CASSFLVTAGGPSGYNNEQFF. The full variable domain, rest sourced from reference TRBV5-1 and TRBJ2-1, is KAGVTQTPRYLIKTRGQQVTLSCSPISGHRSVSWYQQTPGQGLQFLFEYFSETQRNKGNFPGRFSGRQFSNSRSEMNVSTLELGDSALYLCASSFLVTAGGPSGYNNEQFFGPGTRLTVL.

This chain links TRBV27 with TRBJ2-1; D is uncertain. The V and J ends lost 2 bases and 0 bases respectively, with 5 bases between them. From germline, CDR1 is MNHEY and CDR2 SMNVEV (reference sequence). This CDR3 is built from 14 residues. CDR3 nucleotides: TGTGCCAGCAGTTTACGGAGCTCCTACAATGAGCAGTTCTTC. It translates to CASSLRSSYNEQFF.

The V gene is TRBV9, the J gene TRBJ1-1; TRBD1 is a possible D gene (5 bases). The CDR3 is 16 residues long. V lost 4 bases, J lost 3 bases, and 19 bases lay in between. Germline V lookup: CDR1 SGDLS, CDR2 YYNGEE. The CDR3 region is CASSPDGAYMDTEAFF. The CDR3 region has the DNA TGTGCCAGCAGCCCAGATGGGGCGTATATGGACACTGAAGCTTTCTTT.

This sequence joins TRBV27 and TRBJ2-3, with 9 bases aligning to TRBD1. Germline loops: CDR1 MNHEY, CDR2 SMNVEV (reference sequence). This CDR3 spans 18 amino acids. The V and J ends lost 1 base and 4 bases, in that order; junction bases with no gene match: 12. This chain's CDR3 is CASSLLSRGTGTADTQYF. The CDR3, as DNA: TGTGCCAGCAGTTTATTGTCGCGAGGGACAGGGACGGCAGATACGCAGTATTTT.

This clone has just a few counts. V is TRBV5-4 and J is TRBJ2-7, with a possible D match to TRBD2 (6 bases). CDR1 and CDR2 (germline): SGHNT, YYREEE (reference sequence). The CDR3 loop spans 15 amino acids. Trimming took 0 bases from V and 3 from J, leaving 13 bases between them. This chain's CDR3 is CASSLGLEGVYEQYF. The DNA for the CDR3 is TGTGCCAGCAGCTTGGGACTAGAGGGAGTCTACGAGCAGTACTTC.

The V call is TRBV6-1, the J call TRBJ2-1; tentative D call: TRBD1 (5 bases). The length of the CDR3 is 14 residues. Germline V CDR1 and CDR2: MNHNS, SASEGT. Trimming took 3 bases from V and 3 from J, leaving 9 bases between them. CDR3: CASSDSGIYNEQFF. DNA for the CDR3: TGTGCCAGCAGTGACTCAGGGATCTACAATGAGCAGTTCTTC.

This clone was seen a few times. The chain links TRBV6-1 to TRBJ1-2; D might be TRBD1 (6 bases). V was trimmed by 2 bases and J by 6 bases, leaving 13 bases between them. Germline values: CDR1 MNHNS, CDR2 SASEGT. The CDR3 consists of 14 residues. Here the CDR3 reads CASSELLGADGYTF. CDR3 in DNA: TGTGCCAGCAGTGAACTCTTGGGGGCTGATGGCTACACCTTC.

This clone has a handful of counts. The chain combines TRBV27 with TRBJ2-5, with D tentatively TRBD2 (5 bases). Germline CDR1 MNHEY, CDR2 SMNVEV (reference sequence). V lost 4 bases and J 4 bases, leaving 16 bases between the germline ends. This CDR3 comprises 15 residues. CDR3 in DNA: TGTGCCAGCAGTTACCGGGGTTTATACGGAGAGACCCAGTACTTC. This gives the protein CASSYRGLYGETQYF.

This clone came up a few times. The rearrangement joins TRBV23-1 to TRBJ2-7; 9 bases align to TRBD1. TRBV23-1 is labeled an ORF, and its function is uncertain. CDR3 length: 16 amino acids. Trimming took 6 bases from V and 5 from J; bases not matched to a gene: 14. The CDR3 DNA sequence: TGCGCCAGCAGGCATTACCGGGACAGGGTCTATGACGAGCAGTACTTC. The encoded protein is CASRHYRDRVYDEQYF.

The chain joins TRBV2 to TRBJ1-3; a weak D match, TRBD1 (5 bases). CDR3 size: 15 residues. Germline CDR1 reads SNHLY; CDR2 reads FYNNEI. The ends were cut back, 7 bases at V and 0 bases at J, with 13 bases in the middle. The CDR3 region is CASTRDWSSGNTIYF. For the CDR3, the DNA is TGTGCCAGCACCAGGGACTGGAGCTCTGGAAACACCATATATTTT.

Note on this clone: The junction and the germline gene differ at one end; a read error may be behind it. CDR3 DNA sequence: TGTGCCAGCAGTGCCGGACAGGAAAACTTTGGCTACACCTTC. This gives the protein CASSAGQENFGYTF. The chain uses TRBV27 and TRBJ1-2, with TRBD1 identical over 7 bases. The CDR3 covers 14 residues. Germline lookup yields CDR1 MNHEY and CDR2 SMNVEV (reference sequence).

V usage is TRBV7-9 and J usage is TRBJ2-7; 10 bases align to TRBD2. Unmatched junction bases numbered 4, after V lost 3 bases and J lost 2 bases. The length of the CDR3 is 15 residues. The V gene's germline CDR1 is SEHNR and CDR2 FQNEAQ (reference sequence). CDR3 in amino acids: CASSFPLAGTYEQYF. The CDR3 region has the DNA TGTGCCAGCAGCTTTCCACTAGCGGGGACCTACGAGCAGTACTTC.

This clone was seen a handful of times. This chain uses TRBV6-5 with TRBJ1-1; D is uncertain. The germline V and J ends were trimmed by 7 bases and 3 bases, with 18 bases remaining between them. The CDR3 extends over 15 amino acids. Germline CDR1 reads MNHEY; CDR2 reads SVGAGI. The CDR3 sequence: CASTLRFEGYTEAFF. Here the CDR3 DNA reads TGTGCCAGCACCCTCCGATTTGAGGGCTACACTGAAGCTTTCTTT.

The chain uses TRBV6-5 and TRBJ2-7; tentatively, D is TRBD1 (6 bases). The V end was cut by 5 bases, the J end by 2 bases, with 10 bases between. The CDR3 runs to 13 residues. Germline-derived CDR1 and CDR2 are MNHEY and SVGAGI. The DNA of the CDR3 is TGTGCCAGCAGTGACAGGCAGACCTACGAGCAGTACTTC. It yields the protein CASSDRQTYEQYF.

This clone was seen more than once but under ten times. J is TRBJ2-3 and V is TRBV29-1, with D perhaps matching TRBD1 (6 bases). Germline CDR1 SQVTM, CDR2 ANQGSEA. Trimming removed 3 bases at V and 4 bases at J, with 11 bases between. This CDR3 region has 13 residues. The CDR3 spells CSVDQGTADTQYF. The CDR3 DNA follows: TGCAGCGTTGACCAGGGGACCGCAGATACGCAGTATTTT.

This clone was counted a few times. The V call is TRBV7-9, the J call TRBJ2-1; 7 bases are a match to TRBD1. V lost 3 bases, J lost 4 bases, and 12 bases stayed unmatched. The germline CDR1 and CDR2 sequences are SEHNR and FQNEAQ (reference sequence). The length of the CDR3 is 17 residues. The DNA for the CDR3 is TGTGCCAGCAGCTTCCAAGCGAACAGGGGTTCATACAATGAGCAGTTCTTC. As protein: CASSFQANRGSYNEQFF.